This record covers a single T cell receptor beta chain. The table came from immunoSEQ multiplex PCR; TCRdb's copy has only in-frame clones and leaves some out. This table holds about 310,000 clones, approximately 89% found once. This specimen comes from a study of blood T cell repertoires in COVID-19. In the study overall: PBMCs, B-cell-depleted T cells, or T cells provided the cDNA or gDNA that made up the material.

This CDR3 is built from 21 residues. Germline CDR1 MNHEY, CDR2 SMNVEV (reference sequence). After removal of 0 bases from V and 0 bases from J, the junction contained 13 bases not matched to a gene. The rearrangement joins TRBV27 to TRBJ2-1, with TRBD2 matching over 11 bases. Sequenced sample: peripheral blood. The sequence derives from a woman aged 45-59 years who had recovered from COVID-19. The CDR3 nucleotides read TGTGCCAGCAGTTTATCGCTTCGACTAGCGGGGAATCTCCGCTCCTACAATGAGCAGTTCTTC. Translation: CASSLSLRLAGNLRSYNEQFF.